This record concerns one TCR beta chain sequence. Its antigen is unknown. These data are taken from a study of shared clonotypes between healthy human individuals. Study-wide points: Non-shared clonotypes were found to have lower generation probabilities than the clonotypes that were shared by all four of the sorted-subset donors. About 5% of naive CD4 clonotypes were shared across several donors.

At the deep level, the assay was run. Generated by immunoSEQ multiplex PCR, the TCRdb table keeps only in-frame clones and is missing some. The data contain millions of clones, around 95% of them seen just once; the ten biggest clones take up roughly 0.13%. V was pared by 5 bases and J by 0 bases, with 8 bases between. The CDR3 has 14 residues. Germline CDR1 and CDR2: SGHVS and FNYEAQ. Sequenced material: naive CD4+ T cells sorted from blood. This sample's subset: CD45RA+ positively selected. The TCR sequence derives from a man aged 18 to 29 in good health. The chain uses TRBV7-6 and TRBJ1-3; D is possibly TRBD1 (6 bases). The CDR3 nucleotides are TGTGCCAGCAGCAGACAGGACTCTGGAAACACCATATATTTT. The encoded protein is CASSRQDSGNTIYF.